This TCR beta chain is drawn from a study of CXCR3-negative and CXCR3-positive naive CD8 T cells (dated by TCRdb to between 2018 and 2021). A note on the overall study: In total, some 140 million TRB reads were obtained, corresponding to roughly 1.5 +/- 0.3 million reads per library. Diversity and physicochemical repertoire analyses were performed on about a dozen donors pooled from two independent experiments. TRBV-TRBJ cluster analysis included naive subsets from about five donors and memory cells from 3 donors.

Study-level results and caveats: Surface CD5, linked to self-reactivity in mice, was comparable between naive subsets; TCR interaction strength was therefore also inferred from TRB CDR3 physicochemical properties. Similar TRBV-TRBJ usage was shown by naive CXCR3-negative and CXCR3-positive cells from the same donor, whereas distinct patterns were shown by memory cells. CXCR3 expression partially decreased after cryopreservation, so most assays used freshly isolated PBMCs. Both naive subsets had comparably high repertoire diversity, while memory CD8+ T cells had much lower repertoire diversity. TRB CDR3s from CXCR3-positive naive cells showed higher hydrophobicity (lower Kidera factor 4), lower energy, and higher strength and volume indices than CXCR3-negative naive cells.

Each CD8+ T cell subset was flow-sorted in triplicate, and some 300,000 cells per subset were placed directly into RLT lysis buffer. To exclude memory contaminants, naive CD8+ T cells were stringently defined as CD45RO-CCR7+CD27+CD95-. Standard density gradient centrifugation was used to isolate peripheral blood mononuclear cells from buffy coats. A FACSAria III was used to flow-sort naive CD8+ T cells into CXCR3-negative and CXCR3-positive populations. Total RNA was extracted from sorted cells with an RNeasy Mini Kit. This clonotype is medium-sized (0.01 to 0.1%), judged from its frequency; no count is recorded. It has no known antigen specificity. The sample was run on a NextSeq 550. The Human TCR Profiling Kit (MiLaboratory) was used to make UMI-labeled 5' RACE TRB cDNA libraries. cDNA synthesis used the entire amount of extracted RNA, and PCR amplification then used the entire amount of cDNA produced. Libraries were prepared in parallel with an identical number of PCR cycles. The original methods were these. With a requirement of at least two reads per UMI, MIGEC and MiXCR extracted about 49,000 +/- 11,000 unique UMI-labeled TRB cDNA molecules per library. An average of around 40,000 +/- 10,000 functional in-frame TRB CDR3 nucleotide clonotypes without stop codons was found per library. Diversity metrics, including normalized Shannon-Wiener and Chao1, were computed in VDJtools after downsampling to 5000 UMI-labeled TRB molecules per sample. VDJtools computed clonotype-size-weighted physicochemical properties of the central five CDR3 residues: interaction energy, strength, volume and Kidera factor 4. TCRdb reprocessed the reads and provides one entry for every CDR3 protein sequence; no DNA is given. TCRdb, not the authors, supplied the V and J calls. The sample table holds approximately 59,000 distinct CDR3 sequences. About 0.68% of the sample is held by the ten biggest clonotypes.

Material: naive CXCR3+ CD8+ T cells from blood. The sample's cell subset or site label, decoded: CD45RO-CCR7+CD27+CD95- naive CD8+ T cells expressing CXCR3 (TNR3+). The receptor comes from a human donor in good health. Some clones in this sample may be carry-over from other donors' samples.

This receptor has the CDR3 CASSLTYEQYF. This chain is built from TRBV7-8 and TRBJ2-7. There are 11 amino acids in the CDR3, from cysteine to phenylalanine inclusive. A DNA sequence was not provided. CDR1 and CDR2 are read off the germline V gene as SGHVS and FQNEAQ.